This T cell receptor (beta chain) derives from a study of T-cell reconstitution after alpha-beta-depleted transplantation in children. Unique molecular identifiers were incorporated during preparation of the TCRbeta library. TCRdb ran MiXCR on the PCR reads and lists one entry per CDR3 protein. The table includes about 480,000 distinct CDR3 sequences, approximately 12% detected once. Trimming cost V 4 bases and J 1 base, with 24 bases left between them. CDR3 length equals 19 residues. From germline, CDR1 is MDHEN and CDR2 SYDVKM. The sequence was collected from a human donor who donated a stem cell graft to a child with combined immunodeficiency. V and J are TRBV28 and TRBJ2-3, with a possible D match to TRBD2 (7 bases). The specimen was PBMCs from the stem cell graft donor, collected from the stem cell graft. The CDR3 reads CASSSLGRTGRGGTDTQYF. The CDR3 DNA reads TGTGCCAGCAGTTCTTTAGGGCGTACAGGGAGGGGAGGCACAGATACGCAGTATTTT.